One and the same sample provided the 10 T cell receptor beta chains below, sequenced in a study of T cell responses to AZD1222 COVID-19 vaccine. Clones were read by immunoSEQ multiplex PCR, and TCRdb kept only the in-frame ones, dropping some. Here the sample spans over 120,000 clones, roughly 93% being singletons. The sample was peripheral blood, taken after recovery from COVID-19. The source is an adult who had recovered from COVID-19.

The chain is built from TRBV28 and TRBJ1-1; D remains ambiguous. The ends were cut back, 7 bases at V and 0 bases at J, with 21 bases in the middle. The germline V gene encodes CDR1 MDHEN and CDR2 SYDVKM. The length of the CDR3 is 17 residues. CDR3 nucleotides: TGTGCCAGCAAACGAGGCGTACAGAAACTATTGAACACTGAAGCTTTCTTT. Its protein is CASKRGVQKLLNTEAFF.

DNA of the CDR3: TGTGCCAGCAGCCCTGGGTGGGCGGGAGGAGAGACCCAGTACTTC. Its protein is CASSPGWAGGETQYF. J is TRBJ2-5 and V is TRBV11-2, with 8 bases identical to TRBD2. Germline loops: CDR1 SGHAT, CDR2 FQNNGV. The V and J ends lost 5 bases and 4 bases, in that order; junction bases with no gene match: 9. The CDR3 runs 15 residues.

This chain joins TRBV19 and TRBJ2-3, with D possibly TRBD2 on 6 matching bases. The V gene lost 7 bases and the J gene lost 2 bases, with 16 bases spanning the gap. There are 15 residues in the CDR3. Per the germline V gene, CDR1 is LNHDA and CDR2 is SQIVND (reference sequence). This CDR3 is CASNRGLAFTDTQYF. CDR3 DNA: TGTGCCAGTAATCGAGGGCTAGCGTTCACAGATACGCAGTATTTT.

The chain has TRBV2 and TRBJ2-7; possibly TRBD2 for D (6 bases). Trimming cost V 6 bases and J 4 bases, with 19 bases left between them. The CDR3 has 15 residues. Germline CDR1 and CDR2: SNHLY and FYNNEI. This CDR3 reads CASREEGLAGYEQYF. CDR3 nucleotides: TGTGCCAGCAGGGAGGAGGGGCTAGCTGGGTACGAGCAGTACTTC.

V is TRBV7-9 and J is TRBJ2-5; 7 bases line up with TRBD1. With 4 bases clipped from V and 5 bases from J, the junction kept 7 bases outside the gene matches. Germline CDR1 and CDR2: SEHNR and FQNEAQ (reference sequence). The CDR3 is 14 residues long. In DNA form, the CDR3 reads TGTGCCAGCAGCTCTTGGACAGGACAGGAGACCCAGTACTTC. Encoded protein: CASSSWTGQETQYF.

The rearrangement joins TRBV27 to TRBJ2-5; D is undetermined. The CDR3 runs 13 residues. The V end lost 3 bases, the J end lost 1 base, and 6 bases lay between the germline ends. Germline V gene lookup returns CDR1 MNHEY and CDR2 SMNVEV (reference sequence). The CDR3: CASSLGVQETQYF. CDR3 DNA sequence: TGTGCCAGCAGTTTGGGCGTCCAAGAGACCCAGTACTTC.

The CDR3 DNA reads as TGTGCCAGCTCACCAGACAGACAAACCTACGAGCAGTACTTC. Its protein product is CASSPDRQTYEQYF. The chain joins TRBV18 to TRBJ2-7; D perhaps matches TRBD1 (5 bases). CDR1 and CDR2 (germline): KGHSH, LQKENI. The V and J ends lost 2 bases and 2 bases respectively, with 10 bases between them. The CDR3 loop spans 14 amino acids.

V is TRBV10-3 and J is TRBJ1-5; possible D gene TRBD1, 6 bases. Germline lookup yields CDR1 ENHRY and CDR2 SYGVKD. Trimming left V 3 bases short and J 4 bases short, with 13 bases between. The CDR3 totals 15 residues. This chain's CDR3 is CAISDWDNGNQPQHF. As DNA, the CDR3 is TGTGCCATCAGTGATTGGGACAATGGTAATCAGCCCCAGCATTTT.

The genes are TRBV18 and TRBJ1-4; 7 nucleotides align to TRBD1. Germline V CDR1 and CDR2: KGHSH, LQKENI. This CDR3 region has 18 residues. The V gene end was trimmed by 2 bases and the J gene end by 3 bases; junction bases not matched to a gene: 12. The CDR3 loop is CASSPSRGRGLSNEKLFF. The CDR3 DNA reads as TGTGCCAGCTCACCAAGCCGAGGAAGGGGGCTATCTAATGAAAAACTGTTTTTT. Supplemented by reference TRBV18 and TRBJ1-4, the full variable domain reads NAGVMQNPRHLVRRRGQEARLRCSPMKGHSHVYWYRQLPEEGLKFMVYLQKENIIDESGMPKERFSAEFPKEGPSILRIQQVVRGDSAAYFCASSPSRGRGLSNEKLFFGSGTQLSVL.

The V gene is TRBV19, the J gene TRBJ2-1; 12 positions agree with TRBD1. V shed 4 bases, J shed 7 bases, and the junction held 11 bases outside the gene matches. The CDR3 contains 17 residues. Germline loops: CDR1 LNHDA, CDR2 SQIVND (reference sequence). In nucleotides, the CDR3 is TGTGCCAGTAGTACGAAGACCGGGACAGGGGGCTGGAATGAGCAGTTCTTC. Its translation: CASSTKTGTGGWNEQFF.